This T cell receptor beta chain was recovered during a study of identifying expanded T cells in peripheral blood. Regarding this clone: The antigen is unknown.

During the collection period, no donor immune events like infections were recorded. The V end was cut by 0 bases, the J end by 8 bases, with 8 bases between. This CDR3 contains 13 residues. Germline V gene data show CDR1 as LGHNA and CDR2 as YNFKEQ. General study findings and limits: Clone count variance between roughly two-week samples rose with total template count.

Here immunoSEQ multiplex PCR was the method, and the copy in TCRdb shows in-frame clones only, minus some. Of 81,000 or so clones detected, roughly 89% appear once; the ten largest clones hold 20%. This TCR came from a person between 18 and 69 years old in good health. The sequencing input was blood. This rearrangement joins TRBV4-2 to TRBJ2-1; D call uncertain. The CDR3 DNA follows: TGTGCCAGCAGCCAAGATCCCAGCGATGAGCAGTTCTTC. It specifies CASSQDPSDEQFF.